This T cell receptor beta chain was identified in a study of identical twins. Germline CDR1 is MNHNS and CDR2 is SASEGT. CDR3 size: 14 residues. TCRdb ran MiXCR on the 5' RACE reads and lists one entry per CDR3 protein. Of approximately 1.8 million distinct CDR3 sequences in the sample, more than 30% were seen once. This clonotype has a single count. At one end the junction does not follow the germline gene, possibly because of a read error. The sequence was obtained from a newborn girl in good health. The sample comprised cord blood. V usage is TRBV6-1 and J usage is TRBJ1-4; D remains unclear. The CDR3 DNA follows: TGTGCCAGCAGTGAAACGGCGATAAATGAAGAACTGTTTTTT. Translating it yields CASSETAINEELFF.